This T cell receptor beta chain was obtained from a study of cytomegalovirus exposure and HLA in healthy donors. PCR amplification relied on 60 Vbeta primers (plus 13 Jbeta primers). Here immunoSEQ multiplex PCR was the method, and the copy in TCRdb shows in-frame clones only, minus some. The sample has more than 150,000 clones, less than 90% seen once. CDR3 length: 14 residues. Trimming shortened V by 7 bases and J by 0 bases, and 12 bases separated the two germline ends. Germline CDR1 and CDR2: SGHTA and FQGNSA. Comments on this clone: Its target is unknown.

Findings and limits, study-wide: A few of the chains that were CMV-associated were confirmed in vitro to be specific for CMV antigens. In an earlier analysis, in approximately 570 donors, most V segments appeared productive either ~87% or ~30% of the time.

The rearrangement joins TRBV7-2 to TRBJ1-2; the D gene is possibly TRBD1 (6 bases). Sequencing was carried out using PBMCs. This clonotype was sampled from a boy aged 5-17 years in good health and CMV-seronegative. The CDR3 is CASIGTRTNYGYTF. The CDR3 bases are TGTGCCAGCATCGGGACAAGGACTAACTATGGCTACACCTTC.